This is a list of T cell receptor beta chains from one sample in a study of regulatory T cells in long-lasting Graves disease. TCRdb reanalysed the multiplex PCR reads using MiXCR and keeps one entry per CDR3 protein. The table lists about 360,000 distinct CDR3 sequences, around 15% of them singletons. These records were also assigned to another study, of T cells in Graves' hyperthyroidism and ophthalmopathy.

Sequencing was performed on peripheral blood mononuclear cells (PBMCs), taken at new diagnosis, from a patient treated with antithyroid drugs. The receptors originated from a woman younger than 35 with Graves disease. The CDR3 runs from the conserved cysteine through the conserved F or W. A D gene is named only where the DNA matches it firmly. Part of the rows lack a size; the others show once, few, many or a class for expanded clones.

clone_size	j_call	v_call	d_call	cdr3_nt	cdr3_aa
NA	TRBJ2-2	TRBV7-3	TRBD1	TGTGCCAGCAGCCCGGGGACAGGCGGGGAGCTGTTTTTT	CASSPGTGGELFF
NA	TRBJ2-2	TRBV20-1	NA	TGCAGTGCTGAGATCTCGAACACCGGGGAGCTGTTTTTT	CSAEISNTGELFF
NA	TRBJ2-1	TRBV3-1	TRBD2	TGTGCCAGCAGCCCCGGACTAGCGGACGGATACAATGAGCAGTTCTTC	CASSPGLADGYNEQFF
NA	TRBJ1-2	TRBV5-1	NA	TGCGCCAGCAGCTTGGATCTTCCGGGGGGCTACACCTTC	CASSLDLPGGYTF
many	TRBJ1-1	TRBV12-3/TRBV12-4	TRBD1	TGTGCCAGCAGCCCCGGACAGGGTTTCGGCACTGAAGCTTTCTTT	CASSPGQGFGTEAFF
NA	TRBJ2-4	TRBV10-2	TRBD1	TGCGCCAGCACCTGGGGACAGGGGGGCAAAAACATTCAGTACTTC	CASTWGQGGKNIQYF
many	TRBJ2-1	TRBV20-1	NA	TGCAGTGCTAGACCCTACCGGGGCCACAATGAGCAGTTCTTC	CSARPYRGHNEQFF
few	TRBJ2-2	TRBV7-2	NA	TGTGCCAGCAGCTTTGAGGGGACCGGGGAGCTGTTTTTT	CASSFEGTGELFF
few	TRBJ2-2	TRBV7-3	NA	TGTGCCAGCACCCCGGGGAGCACCGGGGAGCTGTTTTTT	CASTPGSTGELFF
NA	TRBJ2-7	TRBV29-1	NA	TGCAGCGTTGAACAGGTCCTAGGGGAGCAGTACTTC	CSVEQVLGEQYF
many	TRBJ2-7	TRBV24-1	TRBD2	TGTGCCACCAGTGATTGGACTAGCGGTTCCTACGAGCAGTACTTC	CATSDWTSGSYEQYF
many	TRBJ2-7	TRBV5-1	TRBD1	TGCGCCAGCAGCCAGGGACAGGCCACCTACGAGCAGTACTTC	CASSQGQATYEQYF
NA	TRBJ2-2	TRBV5-1	TRBD1	TGCGCCAGCAGCTTGGGACAGGGGGTTGGGACCGGGGAGCTGTTTTTT	CASSLGQGVGTGELFF
NA	TRBJ1-5	TRBV4-1	NA	TGCGCCAGCAGCCAAAGCCCCTTTTATAGCAATCAGCCCCAGCATTTT	CASSQSPFYSNQPQHF
NA	TRBJ1-2	TRBV20-1	TRBD1	TGCAGTGCTATTGGACAGGAGAGCTACACCTTC	CSAIGQESYTF
many	TRBJ1-1	TRBV5-1	TRBD1	TGCGCCAGCAGCGTGGGGACAGCCCGCGAAGGGGCTTTCTTT	CASSVGTAREGAFF
NA	TRBJ2-1	TRBV7-2	NA	TGTGCCAGCAGGGGGAGAGGAGCCTCGGGGGATGAGCAGTTCTTC	CASRGRGASGDEQFF
many	TRBJ2-1	TRBV9	TRBD2	TGTGCCAGCAGCGTAGAAGGGGGACTAGCGGGGGACTTCTCCTACAATGAGCAGTTCTTC	CASSVEGGLAGDFSYNEQFF
NA	TRBJ2-1	TRBV3-1	TRBD2	TGTGCCAGCAGCCCGGGGACTAGCGGGAGCGAAAACAATGAGCAGTTCTTC	CASSPGTSGSENNEQFF
many	TRBJ2-7	TRBV28	TRBD1	TGTGCCAGCAGTCCACCCGGGACAGGGAGGTACGAGCAGTACTTC	CASSPPGTGRYEQYF
few	TRBJ2-1	TRBV19	TRBD1	TGTGCCAGTAGTCGGGACAGGGGAAGGTACAATGAGCAGTTCTTC	CASSRDRGRYNEQFF
NA	TRBJ1-1	TRBV7-3	TRBD1	TGTGCCAGCAGCCTACAGGGGTACACTGAAGCTTTCTTT	CASSLQGYTEAFF
NA	TRBJ1-6	TRBV20-1	TRBD1	TGCAGTGCTAGTGGGACAGCGGATTCACCCCTCCACTTT	CSASGTADSPLHF
NA	TRBJ2-3	TRBV15	TRBD2	TGTGCCACGGGCGGGGGAAGCACAGATACGCAGTATTTT	CATGGGSTDTQYF
many	TRBJ1-5	TRBV2	TRBD1	TGTGCCAGCAGGGCAGGGGGCAGTCAGCCCCAGCATTTT	CASRAGGSQPQHF
many	TRBJ2-7	TRBV5-1	NA	TGCGCCAGCAGCGCCGGGAGAGACTACGAGCAGTACTTC	CASSAGRDYEQYF
many	TRBJ2-7	TRBV11-3	TRBD2	TGTGCCAGCAGCTTAAAACTAGCGGGAGCCTACGAGCAGTACTTC	CASSLKLAGAYEQYF
many	TRBJ1-1	TRBV20-1	NA	TGCAGTGCTAGAGATCTCATGGCAGGTTACACTGAAGCTTTCTTT	CSARDLMAGYTEAFF
NA	TRBJ1-5	TRBV2	NA	TGTGCCAGCGAGGAAAATAGCAATCAGCCCCAGCATTTT	CASEENSNQPQHF
NA	TRBJ2-1	TRBV6-2/TRBV6-3	TRBD2	TGTGCCAGCAGGCCTATTACTAGCGGGAGCTTCAATGAGCAGTTCTTC	CASRPITSGSFNEQFF
NA	TRBJ2-6	TRBV28	NA	TGTGCCAGCAGTCGTAAGTTCTCTGGGGCCAACGTCCTGACTTTC	CASSRKFSGANVLTF
NA	TRBJ1-1	TRBV4-1	TRBD1	TGCGCCAGCAGCCAAGGGACAGGGGGCCGTGGAACTGAAGCTTTCTTT	CASSQGTGGRGTEAFF
many	TRBJ2-2	TRBV5-5	NA	TGTGCCAGCAGCTTGGTAGGAAACACCGGGGAGCTGTTTTTT	CASSLVGNTGELFF
NA	TRBJ1-2	TRBV19	TRBD1	TGTGCCAGTACCCGGTATCGACAGGGCTCTGGCTACACCTTC	CASTRYRQGSGYTF
many	TRBJ2-7	TRBV10-3	NA	TGTGCCATCAGTAGGACGGCGACCTACGAGCAGTACTTC	CAISRTATYEQYF
many	TRBJ2-7	TRBV20-1	NA	TGCAGTGCTACGACTGCGGAACGGGGATCCTACGAGCAGTACTTC	CSATTAERGSYEQYF
few	TRBJ1-6	TRBV24-1	NA	TGTGCCACCAGTGGCCGGGGATTGGGGCGGTCACCCCTCCACTTT	CATSGRGLGRSPLHF
few	TRBJ1-4	TRBV7-9	NA	TGTGCCAGCAGCCCGCGTCTGTTGGGGGTAGGGAATGAAAAACTGTTTTTT	CASSPRLLGVGNEKLFF
many	TRBJ1-2	TRBV20-1	NA	TGCAGTGCTAGACCCCGGGACACGGTGGGCTACACCTTC	CSARPRDTVGYTF
many	TRBJ2-3	TRBV18	NA	TGTGCCAGCTCACTCCGGGAAGGGAGCACAGATACGCAGTATTTT	CASSLREGSTDTQYF
few	TRBJ2-1	TRBV6-2/TRBV6-3	TRBD1	TGTGCCAGCAGGACCCCTGGCGGGACAGGGAACAATGAGCAGTTCTTC	CASRTPGGTGNNEQFF
many	TRBJ2-5	TRBV13	TRBD2	TGTGCCAGCAGCAATGCCGGGACTAAGCTTAGGGAGACCCAGTACTTC	CASSNAGTKLRETQYF
many	TRBJ2-3	TRBV7-8	TRBD2	TGTGCCAGCATCCCCCCTACCCGGACTAGCGGGATGTATTTT	CASIPPTRTSGMYF
many	TRBJ2-5	TRBV7-8	NA	TGTGCCAGCAGCTCCCCCCAAATACTTCAAGAGACCCAGTACTTC	CASSSPQILQETQYF
many	TRBJ2-3	TRBV11-2	TRBD1	TGTGCCAGCAGCCGAGTCGACAGGGGGATGGCAGATACGCAGTATTTT	CASSRVDRGMADTQYF
NA	TRBJ1-6	TRBV25-1	NA	TGTGCCAGTAGCCGGGCAGATAATTCACCCCTCCACTTT	CASSRADNSPLHF
few	TRBJ1-1	TRBV6-2/TRBV6-3	NA	TGTGCCAGCAGTTACTCGCAGTTGAACACTGAAGCTTTCTTT	CASSYSQLNTEAFF
NA	TRBJ2-7	TRBV29-1	NA	TGCAGCGTCGGCGTTGGGACCTACGAGCAGTACTTC	CSVGVGTYEQYF
many	TRBJ1-5	TRBV28	TRBD1	TGTGCCAGCAGTTCCAACCTCAGGGGGCGAGATCAGCCCCAGCATTTT	CASSSNLRGRDQPQHF
many	TRBJ1-1	TRBV5-1	TRBD1	TGCGCCAGCAGCCCGGAAGCCTCCGGGACAGCTTCCACTGAAGCTTTCTTT	CASSPEASGTASTEAFF
many	TRBJ2-1	TRBV18	NA	TGTGCCAGCTCCCCCGGATCTAGCCGAGTCTCCTACAATGAGCAGTTCTTC	CASSPGSSRVSYNEQFF
many	TRBJ2-6	TRBV6-2/TRBV6-3	NA	TGTGCCAGCAGTTACAACTCTGGGGCCAACGTCCTGACTTTC	CASSYNSGANVLTF
few	TRBJ2-5	TRBV20-1	NA	TGCAGTGCTAGAGATTCTCTATTCGGAGAGACCCAGTACTTC	CSARDSLFGETQYF
many	TRBJ2-7	TRBV28	NA	TGTGCCAGCAGCCCACACCTTCCTACACCACAGGCTAGGTCCTACGAGCAGTACTTC	CASSPHLPTPQARSYEQYF
few	TRBJ1-3	TRBV7-3	NA	TGTGCCAGCAGCTTGTCCCGGACACTTGGAAACACCATATATTTT	CASSLSRTLGNTIYF
NA	TRBJ2-2	TRBV19	TRBD1	TGTGCCAGTAGACAACTTACAGGGGTGAACACCGGGGAGCTGTTTTTT	CASRQLTGVNTGELFF
many	TRBJ2-1	TRBV3-1	NA	TGTGCCAGCGGAGGGGTGAGCTCCTACAATGAGCAGTTCTTC	CASGGVSSYNEQFF
few	TRBJ1-5	TRBV12-3/TRBV12-4	NA	TGTGCCAGCAGTTTAAGGCAACAGCCCTCACCCCTGGGGAAGCCCCAGCATTTT	CASSLRQQPSPLGKPQHF
many	TRBJ1-5	TRBV2	TRBD1	TGTGCCAGCAGTTATACAGGGGGGAATCAGCCCCAGCATTTT	CASSYTGGNQPQHF
many	TRBJ2-1	TRBV20-1	TRBD2	TGCAGTGTTATCATTAGCGGGGGGGAGTCGGGAAATGAGCAGTTCTTC	CSVIISGGESGNEQFF